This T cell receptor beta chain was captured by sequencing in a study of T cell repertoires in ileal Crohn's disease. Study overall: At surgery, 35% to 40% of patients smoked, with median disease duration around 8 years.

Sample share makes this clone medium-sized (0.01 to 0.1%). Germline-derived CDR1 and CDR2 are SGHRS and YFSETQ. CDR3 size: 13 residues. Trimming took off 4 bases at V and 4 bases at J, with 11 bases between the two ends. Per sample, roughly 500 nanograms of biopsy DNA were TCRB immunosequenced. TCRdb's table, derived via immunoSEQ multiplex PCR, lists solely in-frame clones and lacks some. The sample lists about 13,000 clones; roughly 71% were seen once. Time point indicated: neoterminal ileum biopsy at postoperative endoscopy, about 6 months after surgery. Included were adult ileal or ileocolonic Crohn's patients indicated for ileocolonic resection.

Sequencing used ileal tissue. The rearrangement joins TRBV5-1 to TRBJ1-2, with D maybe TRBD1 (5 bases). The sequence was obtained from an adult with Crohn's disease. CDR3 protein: CASSSRGGYGYTF. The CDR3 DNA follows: TGCGCCAGCAGCAGCCGGGGGGGCTATGGCTACACCTTC.